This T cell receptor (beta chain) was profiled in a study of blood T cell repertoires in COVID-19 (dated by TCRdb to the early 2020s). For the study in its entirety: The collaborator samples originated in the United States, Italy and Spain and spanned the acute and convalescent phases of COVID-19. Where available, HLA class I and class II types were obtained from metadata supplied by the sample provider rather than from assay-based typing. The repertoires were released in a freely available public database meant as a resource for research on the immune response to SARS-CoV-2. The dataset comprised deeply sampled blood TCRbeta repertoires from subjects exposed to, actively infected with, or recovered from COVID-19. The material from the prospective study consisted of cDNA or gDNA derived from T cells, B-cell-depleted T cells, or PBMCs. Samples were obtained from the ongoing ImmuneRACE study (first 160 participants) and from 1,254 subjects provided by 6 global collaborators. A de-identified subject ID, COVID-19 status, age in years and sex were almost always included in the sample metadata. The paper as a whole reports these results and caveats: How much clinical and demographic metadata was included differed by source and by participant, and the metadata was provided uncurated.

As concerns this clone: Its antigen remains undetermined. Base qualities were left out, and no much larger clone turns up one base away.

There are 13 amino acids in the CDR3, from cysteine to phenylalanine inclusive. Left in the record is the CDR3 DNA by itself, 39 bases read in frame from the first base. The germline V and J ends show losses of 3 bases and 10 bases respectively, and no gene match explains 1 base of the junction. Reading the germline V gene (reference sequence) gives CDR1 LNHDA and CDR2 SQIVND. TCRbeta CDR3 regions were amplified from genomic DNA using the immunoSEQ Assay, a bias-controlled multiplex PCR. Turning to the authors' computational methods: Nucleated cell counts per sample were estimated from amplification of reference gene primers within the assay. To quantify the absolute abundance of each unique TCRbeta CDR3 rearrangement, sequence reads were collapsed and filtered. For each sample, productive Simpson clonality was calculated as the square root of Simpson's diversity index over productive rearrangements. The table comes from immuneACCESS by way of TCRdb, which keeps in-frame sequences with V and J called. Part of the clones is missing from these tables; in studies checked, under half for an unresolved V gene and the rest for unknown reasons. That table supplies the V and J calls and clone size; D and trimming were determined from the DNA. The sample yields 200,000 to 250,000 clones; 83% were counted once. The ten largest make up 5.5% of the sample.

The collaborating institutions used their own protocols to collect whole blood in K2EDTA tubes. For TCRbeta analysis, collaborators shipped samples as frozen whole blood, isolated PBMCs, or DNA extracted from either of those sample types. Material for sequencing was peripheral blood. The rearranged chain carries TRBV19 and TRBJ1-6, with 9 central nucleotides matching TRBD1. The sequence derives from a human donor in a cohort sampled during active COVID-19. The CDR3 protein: CASSMTGGSPLHF. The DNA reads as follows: TGTGCCAGTAGTATGACAGGGGGATCACCCCTCCACTTT.